Listed here is a single T cell receptor (beta chain). Its antigen is currently unknown. This CDR3 has 15 amino acids. Trimming took 6 bases from V and 0 from J, leaving 12 bases between them. Per the germline V gene, CDR1 is MGHRA and CDR2 is YSYEKL. The table came from immunoSEQ multiplex PCR; TCRdb's copy has only in-frame clones and leaves some out. The data show about 190,000 clones, with roughly nine tenths seen just once and about 6.9% held by the top ten. This sample is drawn from a study of T cell responses to AZD1222 COVID-19 vaccine. Study outcomes and limitations: Only a handful of AZD1222 recipients, roughly 6 in all, had baseline seropositivity. White British people made up most donors, females outnumbered males, and clonal diversity was possibly underestimated. Dominant at 160-218 and 743-854, vaccine-associated CD4 TCRs also spanned spike.

The chain links TRBV4-1 to TRBJ2-1; TRBD1 is a possible D gene (6 bases). This receptor was identified in an adult in good health. Sequenced material: peripheral blood, taken on day 0 of AZD1222 vaccination. The CDR3 nucleotides read TGCGCCAGCAGGGGTGACAGGAGCTCCTACAATGAGCAGTTCTTC. The encoded protein is CASRGDRSSYNEQFF.